This TCR beta chain is drawn from a study of cytomegalovirus exposure and HLA in healthy donors. Study in general: As an earlier analysis found, roughly 180 million T cells yielded approximately 100 million unique TCR beta sequences.

The donors were healthy bone marrow donors. Points from the study as a whole: Presence/absence analysis assumed near-uniform sequencing depth across donors. Solely CMV serostatus was available to characterize immune exposure.

Comment on this clone: No antigen is known for it.

Primers for the PCR totalled 60 Vbeta and 13 Jbeta. TCRdb's table, derived via immunoSEQ multiplex PCR, lists solely in-frame clones and lacks some. This sample has 90,000 to 120,000 clones, with approximately 76% found just once. Germline V gene data show CDR1 as SNHLY and CDR2 as FYNNEI. V gave up 11 bases and J gave up 2 bases; unmatched junction bases: 6. The CDR3 contains 13 residues. Input material: PBMCs. The V and J genes are TRBV2 and TRBJ1-5; 7 bases align to TRBD1. The clonotype was recovered from a man between 18 and 35 years old in good health and CMV-seronegative. CDR3 protein: CAGGQDGNQPQHF. In DNA form, the CDR3 reads TGTGCCGGTGGACAGGATGGCAATCAGCCCCAGCATTTT.